The T cell receptor beta chain under discussion was sequenced for a study of T cell responses to AZD1222 COVID-19 vaccine. Whole-study findings and limits: Seropositive AZD1222 recipients at baseline numbered only five or six. Donors in the cohort were predominantly white British and more often female, and clonal diversity was possibly underestimated.

Comments on this clone: Its matching antigen is unknown.

Profiled with immunoSEQ multiplex PCR; TCRdb holds only in-frame clones, not every one. The sample carries tens of thousands of clones, 80% to 90% recorded once. There are 17 residues in the CDR3. The ends were cut back, 3 bases at V and 6 bases at J, with 21 bases in the middle. The germline CDR1 and CDR2 sequences are LNHDA and SQIVND (reference sequence). Pooling of second doses given at about 4 or about 12 weeks was done. The starting material was peripheral blood, obtained 28 days after the second AZD1222 dose. The chain recombines TRBV19 with TRBJ1-5; the D gene is possibly TRBD1 (5 bases). This receptor was identified in an adult who received the AZD1222 COVID-19 vaccine. The DNA of the CDR3 is TGTGCCAGTAGTATGTTTCCCGGGCAGGGCGCGGGTCAGCCCCAGCATTTT. As protein: CASSMFPGQGAGQPQHF.